The 10 T cell receptor beta chains presented below share a single source sample, sequenced in a study of blood T cell repertoires in COVID-19. Measured with immunoSEQ multiplex PCR; TCRdb has only the in-frame clones, and not every one. The sample has 150,000 to 200,000 clones; about three quarters are singletons. The sequenced sample consisted of peripheral blood. The receptors were sampled from a man between 65 and 80 years old with acute or convalescent COVID-19.

The rearrangement uses TRBV10-3 and TRBJ1-3; 8 bases are a match to TRBD1. The V segment lost 10 bases and the J segment 3 bases; nucleotides outside the gene matches: 5. The CDR3 runs to 13 residues. Germline V gives CDR1 ENHRY, CDR2 SYGVKD. CDR3 protein: CASTGQGGNTIYF. The CDR3 nucleotides are TGTGCCAGTACAGGACAGGGTGGAAACACCATATATTTT.

V is TRBV19 and J is TRBJ2-2, with D perhaps matching TRBD1 (6 bases). The CDR3 is made up of 14 amino acids. Trimming stripped 8 bases from V and 3 bases from J, with 13 bases between. Per the germline V gene, CDR1 is LNHDA and CDR2 is SQIVND (reference sequence). This CDR3 is CASRTKGDTGELFF. The DNA for the CDR3 is TGTGCCAGTCGAACAAAGGGGGACACCGGGGAGCTGTTTTTT.

This chain uses TRBV6-5 with TRBJ1-1; no definite D call. Trimming removed 6 bases at V and 3 bases at J, with 17 bases between. Germline CDR1 is MNHEY and CDR2 is SVGAGI. The CDR3 is made up of 15 amino acids. The DNA of the CDR3 is TGTGCCAGCAGACAATTAGACGGGAGGGACACTGAAGCTTTCTTT. Amino acid sequence: CASRQLDGRDTEAFF.

This sequence joins TRBV2 and TRBJ2-1; 9 bases line up with TRBD2. CDR1 SNHLY and CDR2 FYNNEI come from the germline V gene. The J segment lost 9 bases and the V segment lost 5 bases, leaving 2 bases of the junction unmatched. CDR3 length: 12 residues. CDR3 DNA: TGTGCCAGCAGTAGCGGGAGGACTGAGCAGTTCTTC. Its protein product is CASSSGRTEQFF.

The gene calls are TRBV5-4 and TRBJ2-6; D possibly corresponds to TRBD1 (6 bases). V was cut by 8 bases and J by 2 bases, with 17 bases left in between. The CDR3 has 16 amino acids. The germline V gene has CDR1 SGHNT and CDR2 YYREEE (reference sequence). CDR3 in DNA: TGTGCCAGTAAACCCCAGGGGACGCCTGGGGCCAACGTCCTGACTTTC. Protein product: CASKPQGTPGANVLTF.

This clone was found a few times. The J gene is TRBJ1-1, the V gene TRBV6-5, with TRBD1 matching 9 bases. The ends lost 2 bases at V and 5 bases at J; junction bases unmatched: 3. From germline, CDR1 is MNHEY and CDR2 SVGAGI. The CDR3 is made up of 14 amino acids. The CDR3 sequence: CASSYTDRGTEAFF. Written as DNA, the CDR3 is TGTGCCAGCAGTTACACGGACAGGGGAACTGAAGCTTTCTTT.

This clone showed up just a few times. This sequence joins TRBV10-3 and TRBJ2-2, with TRBD2 as a possible D gene (6 bases). Trimming took off 2 bases at V and 0 bases at J, with 10 bases between the two ends. Germline V gene lookup returns CDR1 ENHRY and CDR2 SYGVKD. The CDR3 consists of 16 residues. In DNA, the CDR3 is TGTGCCATCAGTGAGCGAGCGGGTACGAACACCGGGGAGCTGTTTTTT. It specifies CAISERAGTNTGELFF.

The chain combines TRBV27 with TRBJ2-7; D is unresolved. CDR3 length: 14 amino acids. The germline V gene has CDR1 MNHEY and CDR2 SMNVEV (reference sequence). Trimming stripped 3 bases from V and 1 base from J, with 10 bases between. This CDR3 is CASSLSRVSYEQYF. CDR3 nucleotides: TGTGCCAGCAGTTTGTCCCGGGTGTCCTACGAGCAGTACTTC.

This clone was picked up a small number of times. The chain recombines TRBV6-5 with TRBJ1-3; the D is unclear. Germline loops: CDR1 MNHEY, CDR2 SVGAGI. The CDR3 covers 14 residues. V was shortened by 6 bases and J by 0 bases, with 9 bases between the two germline ends. Here the CDR3 reads CASSPEGSGNTIYF. The CDR3 region has the DNA TGTGCCAGCAGCCCCGAGGGCTCTGGAAACACCATATATTTT.

This chain connects TRBV18 to TRBJ2-1, with 11 bases fitting TRBD1. Germline CDR1 is KGHSH and CDR2 is LQKENI. Losses at the gene ends were 4 bases for V and 3 bases for J; bases not matched to a gene: 5. The CDR3 covers 16 residues. Here the CDR3 DNA reads TGTGCCAGCTCACAACTCGGGACAGGGGGCTACAATGAGCAGTTCTTC. It codes for CASSQLGTGGYNEQFF.